The subject of this entry is one T cell receptor (beta chain). BIOMED2 TRB-A/B primer pools were used in multiplex TRB PCR. TCRdb passed the multiplex PCR reads through MiXCR, listing each CDR3 protein once. The sample holds around 10,000 distinct CDR3 sequences, roughly a third seen once. CDR3 length: 14 residues. V shed 2 bases, J shed 2 bases, and the junction held 3 bases outside the gene matches. Germline-derived CDR1 and CDR2 are ENHRY and SYGVKD. This sample was taken from a study of T and B cells in COVID-19 patients. Each TRB amplification used roughly 250-550 ng of genomic DNA from blood. This receptor was taken from a human donor with active COVID-19. The rearrangement links TRBV10-3 to TRBJ2-7, with 7 bases aligning to TRBD1. Sequenced sample: blood. The chain's CDR3 is CAISEGQGAYEQYF. CDR3 DNA: TGTGCCATCAGTGAGGGGCAGGGGGCCTACGAGCAGTACTTC.